Presented here are 27 T cell receptor beta chains from one specimen sequenced in a study of CD8 T cells in Susac syndrome. With random hexamers, reverse transcription was performed on roughly 0.45 to 1 ug of RNA. MiXCR was run by TCRdb on the immunoSEQ multiplex PCR reads, yielding one entry per CDR3 protein. The sample has about 440,000 distinct CDR3 sequences, around 85% seen once. The sample taken for sequencing was CD8+ T cells from PBMCs. The receptors were gathered from a human donor with multiple sclerosis.

This clonotype was found once. This chain connects TRBV7-9 to TRBJ2-3; the match to TRBD1 covers 9 bases. The CDR3 covers 16 residues. CDR1 and CDR2 from the germline V gene are SEHNR and FQNEAQ (reference sequence). V lost 4 bases, J lost 5 bases, and 10 bases stayed unmatched. The CDR3 DNA follows: TGTGCCAGCAGCTCCCGGGACAGGGAGTTTGGAGATACGCAGTATTTT. Its translation is CASSSRDREFGDTQYF.

The table lists this clonotype with a few counts. This rearrangement joins TRBV18 to TRBJ2-5; no clear D. Deletions cut 0 bases from V and 1 base from J, with 3 bases between. The germline gives CDR1 KGHSH, CDR2 LQKENI. The CDR3 is 13 amino acids. The CDR3 DNA follows: TGTGCCAGCTCACCACCCCTCCAAGAGACCCAGTACTTC. Amino acid sequence: CASSPPLQETQYF.

V usage is TRBV27 and J usage is TRBJ1-4, with D unclear. Germline V lookup: CDR1 MNHEY, CDR2 SMNVEV (reference sequence). Trimming stripped 2 bases from V and 3 bases from J, with 7 bases between. The CDR3 sequence is 14 residues long. CDR3 DNA: TGTGCCAGCAGTTTACCGGGTTCTAATGAAAAACTGTTTTTT. Its protein product is CASSLPGSNEKLFF.

The chain carries TRBV21-1 and TRBJ1-2; the table assigns TRBD1, which was not confirmed against the DNA. TRBV21-1 constitutes a pseudogene. The CDR3 totals 12 residues. CDR3 loop: CASSNGGGGYTF. For the CDR3, the DNA is TGTGCCAGCAGCAACGGAGGGGGTGGCTACACCTTC.

This clonotype has only one observation. This rearrangement joins TRBV5-4 to TRBJ1-2; D is perhaps TRBD1 (6 bases). The CDR3 runs to 14 residues. The V gene's germline CDR1 is SGHNT and CDR2 YYREEE (reference sequence). V was clipped by 4 bases and J by 7 bases, with 17 bases between them. The CDR3 bases are TGTGCCAGCAGCCAGGGGCTAGAGGATACTGGCTACACCTTC. It codes for CASSQGLEDTGYTF.

The DNA of the CDR3 is TGTGCCAGCAGCTCCACCAGGACAGGGGGCGCCGATGGCTACACCTTC. Its protein is CASSSTRTGGADGYTF. The chain couples TRBV7-8 to TRBJ1-2, with TRBD1 matching 11 bases. Looked up from germline, CDR1 is SGHVS and CDR2 is FQNEAQ. Trimming at V came to 4 bases and at J to 6 bases, leaving 10 bases not matched to a gene. The CDR3 length is 16 residues.

This sequence joins TRBV4-1 and TRBJ1-5; 7 bases line up with TRBD1. V dropped 1 base and J dropped 0; count of bases not matched to a gene: 6. The germline V gene encodes CDR1 MGHRA and CDR2 YSYEKL. This CDR3 has 17 amino acids. CDR3 loop: CASSQVGDSYSNQPQHF. The CDR3 bases are TGCGCCAGCAGCCAAGTTGGGGACAGCTATAGCAATCAGCCCCAGCATTTT.

The V call is TRBV3-1, the J call TRBJ1-1, with 7 bases fitting TRBD1. V shed 5 bases and J 3 bases; nucleotides not matched to a gene: 9. This CDR3 is built from 15 residues. The germline V gene encodes CDR1 LGHDT and CDR2 YNNKEL (reference sequence). The CDR3 spells CASSDKTDRDTEAFF. DNA of the CDR3: TGTGCCAGCAGCGATAAGACCGACAGGGACACTGAAGCTTTCTTT.

The chain combines TRBV10-3 with TRBJ2-1, with TRBD1 matching 9 bases. This CDR3 has 15 amino acids. From germline, CDR1 is ENHRY and CDR2 SYGVKD. V dropped 6 bases and J dropped 5; count of bases not matched to a gene: 8. The CDR3 nucleotides are TGTGCCATCAGCCGACAGGGGGAGGATGACAATGAGCAGTTCTTC. It specifies CAISRQGEDDNEQFF.

The V and J genes are TRBV20-1 and TRBJ1-1; D unresolved. This CDR3 contains 15 residues. Germline-derived CDR1 and CDR2 are DFQATT and SNEGSKA (reference sequence). Trimming pared 3 bases from V and 7 bases from J, leaving 21 bases between. The CDR3 DNA sequence: TGCAGTGCTAGCCTCTCCATCGGTCCTTTTGATGAAGCTTTCTTT. Translated: CSASLSIGPFDEAFF.

The count of this clonotype is one. The J gene is TRBJ2-1, the V gene TRBV29-1; D is perhaps TRBD1 or TRBD2 (5 bases each). The CDR3 consists of 16 residues. CDR1 SQVTM and CDR2 ANQGSEA come from the germline V gene. V lost 5 bases, J lost 0 bases, and 17 bases lay in between. The CDR3 nucleotides are TGCAGCGTTTTGTATCGGGGCCTGAGCTCCTACAATGAGCAGTTCTTC. It is translated as CSVLYRGLSSYNEQFF.

The genes are TRBV2 and TRBJ2-3; no clear D. The V gene's germline CDR1 is SNHLY and CDR2 FYNNEI. The V end was cut by 10 bases, the J end by 2 bases, with 7 bases between. CDR3 size: 11 residues. The CDR3 reads CATESTDTQYF. CDR3 DNA sequence: TGTGCCACCGAGTCCACAGATACGCAGTATTTT.

This clonotype was counted once. This chain links TRBV7-9 with TRBJ1-1; 7 bases are shared with TRBD1. This CDR3 region has 19 residues. J lost 4 bases, V lost 0 bases, and 17 bases had no gene match. The germline V gene has CDR1 SEHNR and CDR2 FQNEAQ (reference sequence). CDR3 DNA sequence: TGTGCCAGCAGCTTAGCGTCTCTCAGGGGGAGAATGCTGAGCACTGAAGCTTTCTTT. Translating gives CASSLASLRGRMLSTEAFF.

The gene calls are TRBV4-1 and TRBJ2-5; D possibly corresponds to TRBD1 (5 bases). The CDR3 is 15 residues long. Germline V gives CDR1 MGHRA, CDR2 YSYEKL. The ends were cut back, 4 bases at V and 1 base at J, with 13 bases in the middle. The CDR3 here is CASSLLSGAQETQYF. The CDR3 DNA reads as TGCGCCAGCAGCCTGCTATCTGGGGCCCAAGAGACCCAGTACTTC.

V usage is TRBV12-3 or TRBV12-4 and J usage is TRBJ2-2, with TRBD1 matching over 8 bases. With 5 bases clipped from V and 3 bases from J, the junction kept 8 bases outside the gene matches. This CDR3 region has 16 residues. CDR3 sequence reads: CASSPLDRVDTGELFF. The DNA of the CDR3 is TGTGCCAGCAGTCCCCTGGACAGGGTCGACACCGGGGAGCTGTTTTTT.

This clonotype was seen once. The rearrangement uses TRBV4-1 and TRBJ1-1; D may be TRBD1 (6 bases). The CDR3 runs to 14 residues. V was trimmed by 2 bases and J by 3 bases, leaving 10 bases between them. Germline assignment: CDR1 MGHRA and CDR2 YSYEKL. The CDR3 DNA reads as TGCGCCAGCAGCCAACCAAGGGGGGACACTGAAGCTTTCTTT. Translation gives CASSQPRGDTEAFF.

V usage is TRBV2 and J usage is TRBJ1-1, with D maybe TRBD1 (5 bases). CDR1 and CDR2 from the germline V gene are SNHLY and FYNNEI. Trimming left V 8 bases short and J 0 bases short, with 10 bases between. This CDR3 is 13 amino acids long. The CDR3 sequence is CASRDSLNTEAFF. The CDR3 DNA reads as TGTGCCAGCCGAGACAGCCTGAACACTGAAGCTTTCTTT.

The rearrangement joins TRBV30 to TRBJ2-2; the D gene is possibly TRBD2 (5 bases). In germline, CDR1 is GTSNPN, CDR2 SVGIG (reference sequence). V dropped 3 bases and J dropped 4 bases, with 9 bases sitting between them. This CDR3 spans 13 amino acids. The CDR3 region is CAWSAGLTGELFF. CDR3 DNA sequence: TGTGCCTGGAGCGCGGGTCTCACCGGGGAGCTGTTTTTT. The full variable domain, completed using reference TRBV30 and TRBJ2-2, is SQTIHQWPATLVQPVGSPLSLECTVEGTSNPNLYWYRQAAGRGLQLLFYSVGIGQISSEVPQNLSASRPQDRQFILSSKKLLLSDSGFYLCAWSAGLTGELFFGEGSRLTVL.

This chain links TRBV6-6 with TRBJ1-1; no firm D call. This CDR3 contains 16 residues. The V gene's germline CDR1 is MNHNY and CDR2 SVGAGI (reference sequence). The V end was cut by 3 bases, the J end by 0 bases, with 14 bases between. CDR3 nucleotide sequence: TGTGCCAGCAGTTATCACCAGGCTCCCTTGAACACTGAAGCTTTCTTT. This translates into CASSYHQAPLNTEAFF.

The V and J genes are TRBV2 and TRBJ2-7, with 8 bases that match TRBD1. Germline V gene data show CDR1 as SNHLY and CDR2 as FYNNEI. CDR3 length: 14 amino acids. The ends lost 5 bases at V and 4 bases at J; junction bases unmatched: 7. CDR3 protein: CASSLGQAIYEQYF. The DNA for the CDR3 is TGTGCCAGCAGTCTGGGACAGGCGATTTACGAGCAGTACTTC.

V is TRBV6-1 and J is TRBJ2-1; TRBD2 matches at 10 bases. The CDR3 is 16 residues long. Per germline, CDR1 MNHNS and CDR2 SASEGT. Unmatched junction bases numbered 9, after V lost 3 bases and J lost 7 bases. The CDR3 loop reads CASSDTGTSVRNEQFF. CDR3 bases: TGTGCCAGCAGTGATACCGGGACTAGCGTTAGGAATGAGCAGTTCTTC.

The chain is built from TRBV27 and TRBJ2-7; D assignment may be TRBD1 or TRBD2 (6 bases each). This CDR3 is built from 16 residues. The germline V gene encodes CDR1 MNHEY and CDR2 SMNVEV (reference sequence). V was pared by 6 bases and J by 0 bases, with 18 bases between. CDR3 protein: CASSPRGPRSSYEQYF. CDR3 DNA sequence: TGTGCCAGCAGCCCTCGGGGGCCGCGGAGCTCCTACGAGCAGTACTTC.

V gene TRBV30 combines with J gene TRBJ1-4, with 9 bases aligning to TRBD1. V lost 5 bases, J lost 8 bases, and 6 bases stayed unmatched. Germline CDR1 GTSNPN, CDR2 SVGIG (reference sequence). This CDR3 is built from 13 residues. The CDR3 DNA reads as TGTGCCTGGGGGACAGGGCTCGGGGAAAAACTGTTTTTT. It codes for CAWGTGLGEKLFF.

The V gene is TRBV15, the J gene TRBJ2-3, with TRBD1 matching over 9 bases. CDR1 is LNHNV and CDR2 is YYDKDF in the germline V gene (reference sequence). With V trimmed by 3 bases and J by 4 bases, 17 bases remained unmatched. This CDR3 spans 19 amino acids. CDR3 residues: CATSRTLPRDREMSDTQYF. Written as DNA, the CDR3 is TGTGCCACCAGCAGGACTTTACCCCGGGACAGGGAAATGTCAGATACGCAGTATTTT.

The chain is built from TRBV2 and TRBJ2-7; 7 bases fit TRBD1. V lost 1 base and J lost 2; bases outside the gene matches: 5. Germline CDR1 reads SNHLY; CDR2 reads FYNNEI. The CDR3 contains 15 residues. The CDR3 loop reads CASSEEGDSAYEQYF. CDR3 sequence (DNA): TGTGCCAGCAGTGAAGAAGGGGACAGTGCCTACGAGCAGTACTTC.

This chain joins TRBV24-1 and TRBJ1-1; 9 bases align to TRBD1. This CDR3 spans 17 amino acids. V trimming: 4 bases; J trimming: 6 bases; junction bases outside the gene matches: 14. The germline V gene encodes CDR1 KGHDR and CDR2 SFDVKD. In DNA form, the CDR3 reads TGTGCCACCAGTGACTCGGAGGACAGGGGACCCCGTCCTGAAGCTTTCTTT. Its translation: CATSDSEDRGPRPEAFF.

The chain couples TRBV25-1 to TRBJ2-7, with D possibly being TRBD1 or TRBD2 (5 bases each). The CDR3 has 16 amino acids. The V gene's germline CDR1 is MGHDK and CDR2 SYGVNS. With 2 bases removed from V and 2 bases from J, the gap between germline ends came to 16 bases. CDR3 amino acids: CASSEGGVGETYEQYF. CDR3 DNA: TGTGCCAGCAGTGAAGGGGGAGTTGGAGAGACCTACGAGCAGTACTTC.